This TCR beta chain emerged from a study of T cells in Graves' hyperthyroidism and ophthalmopathy. Study-level results: Among thyroid clonotypes expanded above 0.001, most also appeared in blood. Ophthalmopathy was told apart from stable hyperthyroidism by a 13 V-J model.

The V segment lost 4 bases and the J segment 4 bases; nucleotides outside the gene matches: 6. The CDR3 totals 14 residues. Germline V gene lookup returns CDR1 SGHNT and CDR2 YENEEA. This clonotype has ten or more counts. Its specificity is unknown. TCR beta CDR3 regions were amplified from RNA transcripts. The HTBI primer set drove a first-round RT-PCR of the TCR CDR3. TCRdb redid the calling of the multiplex PCR reads with MiXCR, one entry per CDR3 protein. Of 400,000 to 500,000 distinct CDR3 sequences in the sample, approximately 15% were seen once. This sequence joins TRBV11-3 and TRBJ1-2; TRBD1 matches at 7 bases. This clonotype originated in a woman between 18 and 30 years old with Graves' hyperthyroidism. Sequencing was done on a sample of blood. This CDR3 reads CASSSRGTVYGYTF. The CDR3 DNA follows: TGTGCCAGCAGCTCGAGGGGGACAGTCTATGGCTACACCTTC. The full variable domain, with the rest looked up from reference TRBV11-3 and TRBJ1-2, is EAGVVQSPRYKIIEKKQPVAFWCNPISGHNTLYWYLQNLGQGPELLIRYENEEAVDDSQLPKDRFSAERLKGVDSTLKIQPAELGDSAVYLCASSSRGTVYGYTFGSGTRLTVV.